This entry is about one TCR beta chain. Its antigen is unidentified. The CDR3 length is 14 residues. V gave up 4 bases and J gave up 1 base; unmatched junction bases: 4. Germline V gives CDR1 SGHRS, CDR2 YFSETQ. The data originate from a study of cytomegalovirus exposure and HLA in healthy donors. Study-wide context: As an earlier analysis found, about 200 million T cells yielded 95 million to 130 million unique TCR beta sequences.

Primers: 60 Vbeta forward and 13 Jbeta reverse. Some clones are missing from TCRdb's copy, which holds only in-frame ones; the method was immunoSEQ multiplex PCR. This sample has about 140,000 clones; around 82% occur once, and the top ten carry about 2.5%. Study observations and caveats: TCR beta V- and J-gene trimming, according to a later analysis, was linked to a missense DCLRE1C variant.

V is TRBV5-1 and J is TRBJ1-1; the match to TRBD1 covers 7 bases. The sequence was obtained from a man between 45 and 60 years old in good health and CMV-seronegative. Material: PBMCs. CDR3 sequence: CASSPTGQNTEAFF. The CDR3 nucleotides read TGCGCCAGCAGCCCGACAGGGCAGAACACTGAAGCTTTCTTT.